This is a list of T cell receptor beta chains from one sample in a study of shared clonotypes between healthy human individuals. The data were produced by immunoSEQ multiplex PCR, yet TCRdb's version contains in-frame clones alone and is incomplete. The sample has under 2.5 million clones, 85% to 95% seen once. Input material: naive CD4+ T cells from PBMCs. Receptors were obtained from a man aged 18 to 35 in good health. Some clones in this sample may be carry-over from other donors' samples. The CDR3 runs from the conserved cysteine through the conserved F or W. A D gene is named only where the DNA matches it firmly. Clone size, where shown, is once, few, many, or a class for clones that have expanded.

clone size: -
D gene: -
V gene: TRBV7-3
J gene: TRBJ2-5
CDR3 protein: CASSLWGGQETQYF
CDR3 DNA: TGTGCCAGCAGCTTATGGGGCGGCCAAGAGACCCAGTACTTC

clone size: few
D gene: TRBD1
V gene: TRBV27
J gene: TRBJ1-1
CDR3 protein: CASSVRQGDTEAFF
CDR3 DNA: TGTGCCAGCAGTGTAAGACAGGGAGACACTGAAGCTTTCTTT

clone size: -
D gene: -
V gene: TRBV5-4
J gene: TRBJ1-1
CDR3 protein: CASSLGGRVGSRAEAFF
CDR3 DNA: TGTGCCAGCAGCTTGGGGGGCCGGGTGGGGAGTCGAGCTGAAGCTTTCTTT

clone size: once
D gene: -
V gene: TRBV7-6
J gene: TRBJ1-4
CDR3 protein: CASRAGTVNEKLFF
CDR3 DNA: TGTGCCAGCAGGGCAGGGACGGTTAATGAAAAACTGTTTTTT

clone size: -
D gene: TRBD1
V gene: TRBV27
J gene: TRBJ1-5
CDR3 protein: CASSSTGGQPYSNQPQHF
CDR3 DNA: TGTGCCAGCAGTTCTACAGGGGGCCAACCTTATAGCAATCAGCCCCAGCATTTT

clone size: -
D gene: -
V gene: TRBV18
J gene: TRBJ1-1
CDR3 protein: CASSLLTVNTEAFF
CDR3 DNA: TGTGCCAGCTCACTTTTGACGGTGAACACTGAAGCTTTCTTT

clone size: -
D gene: -
V gene: TRBV7-9
J gene: TRBJ2-7
CDR3 protein: CASSLTRQDYEQYF
CDR3 DNA: TGTGCCAGCAGCTTAACGCGCCAGGACTACGAGCAGTACTTC

clone size: -
D gene: -
V gene: TRBV4-1
J gene: TRBJ2-7
CDR3 protein: CASSQVALGRDEQYF
CDR3 DNA: TGCGCCAGCAGCCAAGTCGCTCTGGGGCGGGACGAGCAGTACTTC

clone size: -
D gene: -
V gene: TRBV6-5
J gene: TRBJ2-3
CDR3 protein: CATRLPGTDTQYF
CDR3 DNA: TGTGCCACCAGATTACCTGGCACAGATACGCAGTATTTT

clone size: -
D gene: -
V gene: TRBV19
J gene: TRBJ1-5
CDR3 protein: CASRSDYSNQPQHF
CDR3 DNA: TGTGCCAGTAGGTCAGACTATAGCAATCAGCCCCAGCATTTT

clone size: -
D gene: TRBD1
V gene: TRBV5-1
J gene: TRBJ2-3
CDR3 protein: CASSLTTGGTDTQYF
CDR3 DNA: TGCGCCAGCAGCTTAACGACAGGGGGGACAGATACGCAGTATTTT

clone size: -
D gene: -
V gene: TRBV19
J gene: TRBJ1-2
CDR3 protein: CASSIEPTGLGYTF
CDR3 DNA: TGTGCCAGTAGTATAGAACCTACAGGACTTGGCTACACCTTC

clone size: -
D gene: -
V gene: TRBV28
J gene: TRBJ1-1
CDR3 protein: CASSFWARRGTNTEAFF
CDR3 DNA: TGTGCCAGCAGTTTTTGGGCCCGGAGGGGTACGAACACTGAAGCTTTCTTT

clone size: once
D gene: -
V gene: TRBV30
J gene: TRBJ2-2
CDR3 protein: CAWSVRMGRTGELFF
CDR3 DNA: TGTGCCTGGAGTGTAAGAATGGGGCGCACCGGGGAGCTGTTTTTT

clone size: -
D gene: TRBD1
V gene: TRBV6-1
J gene: TRBJ2-5
CDR3 protein: CASSEGQEETQYF
CDR3 DNA: TGTGCCAGCAGTGAGGGACAGGAAGAGACCCAGTACTTC

clone size: -
D gene: TRBD2
V gene: TRBV28
J gene: TRBJ2-5
CDR3 protein: CASSFGVAGGQETQYF
CDR3 DNA: TGTGCCAGCAGTTTCGGGGTAGCGGGAGGGCAAGAGACCCAGTACTTC

clone size: -
D gene: -
V gene: TRBV19
J gene: TRBJ2-2
CDR3 protein: CASTYRVAGELFF
CDR3 DNA: TGTGCCAGTACCTACAGGGTCGCCGGGGAGCTGTTTTTT

clone size: -
D gene: TRBD2
V gene: TRBV28
J gene: TRBJ2-7
CDR3 protein: CASSLRGLVAYEQYF
CDR3 DNA: TGTGCCAGCAGTTTACGGGGACTAGTGGCCTACGAGCAGTACTTC

clone size: once
D gene: TRBD2
V gene: TRBV11-3
J gene: TRBJ2-7
CDR3 protein: CASSNPRGGTYEQYF
CDR3 DNA: TGTGCCAGCAGCAATCCCCGGGGAGGGACCTACGAGCAGTACTTC

clone size: -
D gene: -
V gene: TRBV5-1
J gene: TRBJ1-1
CDR3 protein: CASSLALWGTEAFF
CDR3 DNA: TGCGCCAGCAGCTTGGCCCTATGGGGGACTGAAGCTTTCTTT

clone size: -
D gene: -
V gene: TRBV19
J gene: TRBJ2-7
CDR3 protein: CASSSLTPPYEQYF
CDR3 DNA: TGTGCCAGTAGTAGCTTGACTCCCCCCTACGAGCAGTACTTC

clone size: once
D gene: -
V gene: TRBV7-3
J gene: TRBJ2-1
CDR3 protein: CASSLSTGYNEQFF
CDR3 DNA: TGTGCCAGCAGCTTATCCACAGGCTACAATGAGCAGTTCTTC

clone size: -
D gene: -
V gene: TRBV7-8
J gene: TRBJ2-5
CDR3 protein: CASSLGAGQETQYF
CDR3 DNA: TGTGCCAGCAGCTTAGGGGCAGGGCAAGAGACCCAGTACTTC

clone size: -
D gene: TRBD1
V gene: TRBV29-1
J gene: TRBJ1-5
CDR3 protein: CSVDGLDREIVNQPQHF
CDR3 DNA: TGCAGCGTTGACGGGCTGGACAGGGAGATAGTCAATCAGCCCCAGCATTTT

clone size: -
D gene: -
V gene: TRBV5-1
J gene: TRBJ2-7
CDR3 protein: CASSLLTGGEQYF
CDR3 DNA: TGCGCCAGCAGCTTGCTAACAGGAGGCGAGCAGTACTTC

clone size: once
D gene: TRBD2
V gene: TRBV7-3
J gene: TRBJ2-7
CDR3 protein: CASSLGTSGSSYEQYF
CDR3 DNA: TGTGCCAGCAGCCTCGGGACTAGCGGGAGCTCCTACGAGCAGTACTTC

clone size: -
D gene: -
V gene: TRBV28
J gene: TRBJ2-7
CDR3 protein: CASSPMIHEQYF
CDR3 DNA: TGTGCCAGCAGCCCAATGATCCACGAGCAGTACTTC

clone size: once
D gene: -
V gene: TRBV30
J gene: TRBJ1-5
CDR3 protein: CAWSRGSNQPQHF
CDR3 DNA: TGTGCCTGGAGTAGAGGGAGCAATCAGCCCCAGCATTTT

clone size: -
D gene: TRBD1
V gene: TRBV29-1
J gene: TRBJ2-5
CDR3 protein: CSVFGETGGWETQYF
CDR3 DNA: TGCAGCGTTTTCGGCGAGACAGGGGGCTGGGAGACCCAGTACTTC

clone size: -
D gene: -
V gene: TRBV9
J gene: TRBJ1-4
CDR3 protein: CASSARTETNEKLFF
CDR3 DNA: TGTGCCAGCAGCGCCAGGACAGAAACTAATGAAAAACTGTTTTTT

clone size: -
D gene: -
V gene: TRBV7-9
J gene: TRBJ1-2
CDR3 protein: CASSVTGRYGYTF
CDR3 DNA: TGTGCCAGCAGCGTTACAGGGCGGTATGGCTACACCTTC

clone size: few
D gene: -
V gene: TRBV9
J gene: TRBJ2-2
CDR3 protein: CASSVGYSNTGELFF
CDR3 DNA: TGTGCCAGCAGCGTAGGGTACAGTAACACCGGGGAGCTGTTTTTT

clone size: -
D gene: -
V gene: TRBV27
J gene: TRBJ2-7
CDR3 protein: CASSLGVIYEQYF
CDR3 DNA: TGTGCCAGCAGTTTAGGGGTAATATACGAGCAGTACTTC

clone size: -
D gene: -
V gene: TRBV7-3
J gene: TRBJ2-1
CDR3 protein: CASSLSGAYNEQFF
CDR3 DNA: TGTGCCAGCAGCTTAAGCGGAGCCTACAATGAGCAGTTCTTC

clone size: -
D gene: TRBD1
V gene: TRBV11-3
J gene: TRBJ2-3
CDR3 protein: CASSPMGQVTDTQYF
CDR3 DNA: TGTGCCAGCAGCCCCATGGGACAGGTCACAGATACGCAGTATTTT

clone size: -
D gene: -
V gene: TRBV27
J gene: TRBJ1-1
CDR3 protein: CASSRGTQFPEAFF
CDR3 DNA: TGTGCCAGCTCCCGAGGAACCCAGTTCCCTGAAGCTTTCTTT

clone size: -
D gene: -
V gene: TRBV28
J gene: TRBJ2-7
CDR3 protein: CASSSARAGGYEQYF
CDR3 DNA: TGTGCCAGCAGTTCGGCCAGGGCTGGGGGCTACGAGCAGTACTTC

clone size: once
D gene: -
V gene: TRBV5-1
J gene: TRBJ2-6
CDR3 protein: CASRRTGSGANVLTF
CDR3 DNA: TGCGCCAGCAGACGTACAGGGTCTGGGGCCAACGTCCTGACTTTC

clone size: -
D gene: -
V gene: TRBV15
J gene: TRBJ1-5
CDR3 protein: CATSRDHPRYSNQPQHF
CDR3 DNA: TGTGCCACCAGCAGAGATCACCCGCGTTATAGCAATCAGCCCCAGCATTTT

clone size: -
D gene: TRBD2
V gene: TRBV30
J gene: TRBJ2-5
CDR3 protein: CAWVLADYATQYF
CDR3 DNA: TGTGCCTGGGTACTAGCGGACTATGCGACCCAGTACTTC

clone size: -
D gene: -
V gene: TRBV14
J gene: TRBJ2-7
CDR3 protein: CASRRAGIYEQYF
CDR3 DNA: TGTGCCAGCAGGCGGGCAGGGATCTACGAGCAGTACTTC

clone size: -
D gene: TRBD1
V gene: TRBV5-1
J gene: TRBJ1-2
CDR3 protein: CASSSGQGATGYTF
CDR3 DNA: TGCGCCAGCAGCTCGGGACAGGGGGCGACGGGCTACACCTTC

clone size: once
D gene: -
V gene: TRBV7-9
J gene: TRBJ1-5
CDR3 protein: CASSRDGNSNQPQHF
CDR3 DNA: TGTGCCAGCAGCCGGGACGGGAATAGCAATCAGCCCCAGCATTTT

clone size: -
D gene: -
V gene: TRBV7-2
J gene: TRBJ1-3
CDR3 protein: CASSTVSGNTIYF
CDR3 DNA: TGTGCCAGCAGCACAGTCTCTGGAAACACCATATATTTT

clone size: -
D gene: -
V gene: TRBV28
J gene: TRBJ2-5
CDR3 protein: CASSPGFLLTRSAETQYF
CDR3 DNA: TGTGCCAGCAGCCCAGGGTTCCTTCTAACTAGATCGGCAGAGACCCAGTACTTC

clone size: -
D gene: TRBD2
V gene: TRBV9
J gene: TRBJ2-1
CDR3 protein: CASGGGAGKINEQFF
CDR3 DNA: TGTGCCAGCGGTGGCGGAGCGGGAAAGATCAATGAGCAGTTCTTC